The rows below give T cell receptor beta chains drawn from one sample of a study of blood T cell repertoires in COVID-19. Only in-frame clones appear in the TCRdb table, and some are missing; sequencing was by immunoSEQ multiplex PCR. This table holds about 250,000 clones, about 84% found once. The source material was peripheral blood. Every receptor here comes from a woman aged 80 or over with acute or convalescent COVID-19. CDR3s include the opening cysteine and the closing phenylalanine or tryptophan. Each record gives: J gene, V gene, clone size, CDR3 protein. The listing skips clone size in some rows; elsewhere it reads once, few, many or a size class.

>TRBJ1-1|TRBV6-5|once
CASSSPGTRGTEAFF
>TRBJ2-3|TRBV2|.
CASTELRTSPPDTQYF
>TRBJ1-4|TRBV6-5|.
CASTESGGFLGKLFF
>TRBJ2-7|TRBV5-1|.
CASSFKDRDDEQYF
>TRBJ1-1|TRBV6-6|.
CASRTNAYTEAFF
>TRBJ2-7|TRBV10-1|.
CASSELRGSYEQYF
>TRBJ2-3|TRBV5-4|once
CASSHPSGGARDTQYF
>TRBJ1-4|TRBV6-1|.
CASSEKMAGFEKLFF
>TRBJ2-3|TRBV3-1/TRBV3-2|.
CASSTTGVGTDTQYF
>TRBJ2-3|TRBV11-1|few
CASSLTSTDTQYF
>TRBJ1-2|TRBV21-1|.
CASSLWTGYGYTF
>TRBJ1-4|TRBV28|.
CASRPGTGGPSIEKLFF
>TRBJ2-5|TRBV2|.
CASIVEVGRETQYF
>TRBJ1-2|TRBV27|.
CASSSLYTNYGYTF
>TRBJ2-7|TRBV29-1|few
CSVERLAGVYEQYF
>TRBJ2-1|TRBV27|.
CASSLSLAGVSYNEQFF
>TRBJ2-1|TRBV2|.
CASSEWGGLSYNEQFF
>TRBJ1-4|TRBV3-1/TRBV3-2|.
CASSQNWGGQANEKLFF
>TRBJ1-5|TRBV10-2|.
CASSESYGLHQPQHF
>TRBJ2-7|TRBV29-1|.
CSVATGTYEQYF
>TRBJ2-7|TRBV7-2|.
CASSYRGLSSYEQYF
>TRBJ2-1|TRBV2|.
CASSEREFNEQFF
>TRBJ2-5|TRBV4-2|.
CASSQGAGGEETQYF
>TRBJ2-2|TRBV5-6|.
CASSNRAGELFF
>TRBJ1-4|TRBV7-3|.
CASSRSPTRGAEKLFF
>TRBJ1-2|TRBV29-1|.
CSGTRALGGYTF
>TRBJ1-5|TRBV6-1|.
CASSERVQPQHF
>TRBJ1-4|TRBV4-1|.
CASSLRTENEKLFF
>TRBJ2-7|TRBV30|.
CAQQLAGVHEQYF
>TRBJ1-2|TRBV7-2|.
CASSLGLDTGYTF
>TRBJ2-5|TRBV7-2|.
CASLARTSGVLETQYF
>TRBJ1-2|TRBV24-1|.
CATSDSYGYTF
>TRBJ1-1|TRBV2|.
CASRTGGPRTEAFF
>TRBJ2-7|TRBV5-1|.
CASRLRGQYEQYF
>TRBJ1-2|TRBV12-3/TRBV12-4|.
CASSLAFAAGYTF
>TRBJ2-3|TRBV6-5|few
CASSYSKGTISNTQYF
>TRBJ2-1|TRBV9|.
CASSLGRRDNEQFF
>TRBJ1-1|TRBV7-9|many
CASSPRQGASSGDSEAFF
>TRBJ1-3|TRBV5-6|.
CASSLAWASGNTIYF
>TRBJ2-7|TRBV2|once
CASSEESGTYEQYF
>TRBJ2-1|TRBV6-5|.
CASGPIAGGREQFF
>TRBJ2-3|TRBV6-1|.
CASSDSGLAADTQYF
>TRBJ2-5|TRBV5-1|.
CASSDRDRGQETQYF
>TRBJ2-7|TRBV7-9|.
CASAQTHYEQYF
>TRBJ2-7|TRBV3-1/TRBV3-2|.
CASSPLKGQGDEQYF
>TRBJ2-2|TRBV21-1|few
CARSPRSGELFF
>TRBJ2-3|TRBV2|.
CASSDGGTPSTDTQYF
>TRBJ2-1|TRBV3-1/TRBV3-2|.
CASSQELAYNEQFF
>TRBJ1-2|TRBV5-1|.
CASSSPGQASRRGYTF
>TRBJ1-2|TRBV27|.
CASSADRAYGYTF
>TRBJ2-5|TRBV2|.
CASSELGAGKETQYF
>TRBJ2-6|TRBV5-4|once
CASSLAGQGANVLTF
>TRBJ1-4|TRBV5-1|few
CASSLAGTENEKLFF
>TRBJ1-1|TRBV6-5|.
CASRGEVVNTEAFF
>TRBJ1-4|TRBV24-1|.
CATSPLPTGDIRSNEKLFF
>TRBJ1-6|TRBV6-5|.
CASSPGGINSPLHF
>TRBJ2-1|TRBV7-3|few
CASSPGSAGLSYNEQFF
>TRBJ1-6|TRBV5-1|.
CASSLEHYNSPLHF
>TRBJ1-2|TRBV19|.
CASSNQGFYGYTF